Listed below are T cell receptor beta chains from one sample, sequenced in a study of T cells after somatic rescue of genetic block. Using immunoSEQ multiplex PCR, the repertoire was profiled, and TCRdb retains in-frame clones only, with some absent. This sample has roughly 14,000 clones; 72% occur once, and the top ten carry 14%. Sequencing was performed on peripheral blood mononuclear cells (PBMCs). Receptor source: a boy younger than 18. Each CDR3 is given with its conserved first and last residue.

v_gene	CDR3aa
TRBV29-1	CSVEDLGASTDTQYF
TRBV6-6	CASSTTGDYGYTF
TRBV11-2	CASSLVGTELGYTF
TRBV28	CASNNGGLSSYNEQFF
TRBV28	CASSFSGTSPGNTIYF
TRBV21-1	CASSKANSPLHF
TRBV28	CASRSGTGGLYSNQPQHF
TRBV7-3	CASSSSGGSYNEQFF
TRBV15	CATSRLQGEKLFF
TRBV15	CATSRDPGTGENYGYTF
TRBV9	CASSVTTAYEQYF
TRBV6-5	CASSYREGSYEQYF
TRBV7-9	CASSPRVDTQYF